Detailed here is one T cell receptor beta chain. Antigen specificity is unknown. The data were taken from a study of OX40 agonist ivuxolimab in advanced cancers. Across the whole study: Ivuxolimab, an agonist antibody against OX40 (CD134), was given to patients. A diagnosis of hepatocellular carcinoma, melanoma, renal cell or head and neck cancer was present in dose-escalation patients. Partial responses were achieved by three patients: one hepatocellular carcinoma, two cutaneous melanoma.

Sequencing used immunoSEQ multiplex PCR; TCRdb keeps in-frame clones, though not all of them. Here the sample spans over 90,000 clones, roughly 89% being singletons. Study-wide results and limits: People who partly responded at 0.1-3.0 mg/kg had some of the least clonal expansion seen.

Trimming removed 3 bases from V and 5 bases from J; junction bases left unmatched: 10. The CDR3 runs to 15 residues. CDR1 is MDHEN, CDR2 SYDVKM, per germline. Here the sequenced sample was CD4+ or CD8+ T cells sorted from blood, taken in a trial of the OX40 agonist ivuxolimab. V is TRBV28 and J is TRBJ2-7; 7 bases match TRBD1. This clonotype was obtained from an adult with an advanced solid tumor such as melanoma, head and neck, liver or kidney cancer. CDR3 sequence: CASSFQLTGRDEQYF. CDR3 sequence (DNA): TGTGCCAGCAGTTTCCAATTGACAGGGCGTGACGAGCAGTACTTC.